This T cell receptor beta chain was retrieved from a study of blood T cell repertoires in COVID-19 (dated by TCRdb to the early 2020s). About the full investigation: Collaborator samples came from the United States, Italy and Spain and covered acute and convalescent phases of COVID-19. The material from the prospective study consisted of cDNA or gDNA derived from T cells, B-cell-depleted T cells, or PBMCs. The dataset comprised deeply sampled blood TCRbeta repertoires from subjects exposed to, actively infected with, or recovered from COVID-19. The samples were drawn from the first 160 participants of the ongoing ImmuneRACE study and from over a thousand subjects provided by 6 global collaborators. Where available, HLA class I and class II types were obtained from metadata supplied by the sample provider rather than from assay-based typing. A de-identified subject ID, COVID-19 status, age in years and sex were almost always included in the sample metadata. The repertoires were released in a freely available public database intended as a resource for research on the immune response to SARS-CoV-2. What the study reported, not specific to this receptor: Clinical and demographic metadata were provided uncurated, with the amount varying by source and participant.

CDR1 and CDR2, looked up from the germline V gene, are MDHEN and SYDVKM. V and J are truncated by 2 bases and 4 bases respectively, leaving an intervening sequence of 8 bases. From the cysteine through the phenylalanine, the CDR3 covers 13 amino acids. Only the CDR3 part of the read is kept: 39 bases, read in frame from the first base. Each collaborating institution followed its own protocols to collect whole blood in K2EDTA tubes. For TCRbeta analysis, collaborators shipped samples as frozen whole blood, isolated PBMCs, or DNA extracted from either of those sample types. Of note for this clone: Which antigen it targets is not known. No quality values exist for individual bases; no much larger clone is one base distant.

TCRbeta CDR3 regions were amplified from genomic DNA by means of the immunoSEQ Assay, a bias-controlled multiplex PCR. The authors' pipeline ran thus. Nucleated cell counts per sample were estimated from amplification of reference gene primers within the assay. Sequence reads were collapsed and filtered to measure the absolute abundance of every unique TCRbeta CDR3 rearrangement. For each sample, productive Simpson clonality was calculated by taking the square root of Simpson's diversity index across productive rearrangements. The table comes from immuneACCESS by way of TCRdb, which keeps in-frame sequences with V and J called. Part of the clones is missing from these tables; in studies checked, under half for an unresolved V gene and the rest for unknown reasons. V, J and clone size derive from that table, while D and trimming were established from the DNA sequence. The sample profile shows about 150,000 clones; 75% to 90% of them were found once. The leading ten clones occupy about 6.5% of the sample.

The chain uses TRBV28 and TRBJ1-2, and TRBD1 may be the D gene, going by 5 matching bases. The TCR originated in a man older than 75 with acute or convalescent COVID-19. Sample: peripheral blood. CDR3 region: CASSLARAYGYTF. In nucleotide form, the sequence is TGTGCCAGCAGTTTAGCCAGGGCCTATGGCTACACCTTC.